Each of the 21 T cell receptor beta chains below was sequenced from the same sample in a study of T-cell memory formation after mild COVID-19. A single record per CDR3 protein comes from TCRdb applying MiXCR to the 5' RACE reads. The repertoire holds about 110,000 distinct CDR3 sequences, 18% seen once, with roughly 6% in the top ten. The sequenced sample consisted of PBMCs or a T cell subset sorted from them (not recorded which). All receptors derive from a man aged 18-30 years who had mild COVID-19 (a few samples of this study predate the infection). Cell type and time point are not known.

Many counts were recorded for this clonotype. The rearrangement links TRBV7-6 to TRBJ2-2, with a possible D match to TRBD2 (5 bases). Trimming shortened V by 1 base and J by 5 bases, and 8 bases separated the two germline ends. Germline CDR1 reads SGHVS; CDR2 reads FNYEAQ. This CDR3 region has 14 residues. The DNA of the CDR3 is TGTGCCAGCAGCTTAGTCGGGGAAACCGGGGAGCTGTTTTTT. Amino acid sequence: CASSLVGETGELFF.

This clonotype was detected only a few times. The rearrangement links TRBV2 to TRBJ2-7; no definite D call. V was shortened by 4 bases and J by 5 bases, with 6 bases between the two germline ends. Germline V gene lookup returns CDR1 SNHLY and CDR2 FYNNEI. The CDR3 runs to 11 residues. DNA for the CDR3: TGTGCCAGCAGTGGGGTCCACGAGCAGTACTTC. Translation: CASSGVHEQYF.

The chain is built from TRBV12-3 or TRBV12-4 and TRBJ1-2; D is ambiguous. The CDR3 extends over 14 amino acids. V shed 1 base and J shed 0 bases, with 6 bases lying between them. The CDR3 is CASSLDLANYGYTF. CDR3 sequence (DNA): TGTGCCAGCAGTTTAGATTTGGCTAACTATGGCTACACCTTC.

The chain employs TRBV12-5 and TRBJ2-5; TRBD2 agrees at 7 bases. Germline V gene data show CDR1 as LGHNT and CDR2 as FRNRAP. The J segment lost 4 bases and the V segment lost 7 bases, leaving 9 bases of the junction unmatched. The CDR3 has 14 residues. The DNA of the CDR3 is TGTGCTAGTGCCATCTGGGGGGGAGGAGAGACCCAGTACTTC. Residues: CASAIWGGGETQYF.

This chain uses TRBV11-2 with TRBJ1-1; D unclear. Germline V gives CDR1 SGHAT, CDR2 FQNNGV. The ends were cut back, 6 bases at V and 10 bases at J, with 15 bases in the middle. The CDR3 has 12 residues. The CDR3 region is CASRPPAPGAFF. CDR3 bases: TGTGCCAGCAGACCCCCCGCTCCCGGAGCTTTCTTT.

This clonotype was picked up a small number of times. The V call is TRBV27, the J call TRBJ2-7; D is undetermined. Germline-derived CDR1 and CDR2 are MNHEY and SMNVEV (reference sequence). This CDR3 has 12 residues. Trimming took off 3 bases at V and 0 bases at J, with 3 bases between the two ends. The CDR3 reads CASSFFSYEQYF. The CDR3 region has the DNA TGTGCCAGCAGTTTCTTCTCCTACGAGCAGTACTTC.

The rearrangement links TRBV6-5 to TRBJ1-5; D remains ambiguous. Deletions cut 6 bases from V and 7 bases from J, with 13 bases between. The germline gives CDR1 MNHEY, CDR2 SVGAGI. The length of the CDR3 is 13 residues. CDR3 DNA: TGTGCCAGCAGCTTAGTCGACACCCAGCCCCAGCATTTT. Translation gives CASSLVDTQPQHF.

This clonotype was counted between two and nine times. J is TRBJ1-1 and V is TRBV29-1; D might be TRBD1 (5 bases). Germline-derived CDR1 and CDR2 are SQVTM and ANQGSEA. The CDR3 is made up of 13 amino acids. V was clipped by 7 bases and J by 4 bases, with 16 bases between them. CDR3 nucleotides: TGCAGCGCCTCCCAGGGAATCGGCACTGAAGCTTTCTTT. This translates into CSASQGIGTEAFF.

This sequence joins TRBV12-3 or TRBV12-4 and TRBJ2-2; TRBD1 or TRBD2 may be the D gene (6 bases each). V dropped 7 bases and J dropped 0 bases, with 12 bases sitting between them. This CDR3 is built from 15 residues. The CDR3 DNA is TGTGCCAGCACCTTGGGGGGCCCGAACACCGGGGAGCTGTTTTTT. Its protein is CASTLGGPNTGELFF.

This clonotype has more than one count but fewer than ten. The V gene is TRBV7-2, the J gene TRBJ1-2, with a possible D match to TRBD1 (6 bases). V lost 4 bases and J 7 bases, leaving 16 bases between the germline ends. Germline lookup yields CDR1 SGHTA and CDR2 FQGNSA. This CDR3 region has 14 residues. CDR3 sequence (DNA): TGTGCCAGCAGCTACTTCACAGGGACGGCTGGCTACACCTTC. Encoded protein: CASSYFTGTAGYTF.

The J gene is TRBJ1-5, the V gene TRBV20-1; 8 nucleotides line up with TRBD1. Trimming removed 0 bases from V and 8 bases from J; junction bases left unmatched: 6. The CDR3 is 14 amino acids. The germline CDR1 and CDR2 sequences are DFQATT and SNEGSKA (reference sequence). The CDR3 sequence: CSARDNRGGEPQHF. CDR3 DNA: TGCAGTGCTAGAGATAACAGGGGGGGGGAGCCCCAGCATTTT.

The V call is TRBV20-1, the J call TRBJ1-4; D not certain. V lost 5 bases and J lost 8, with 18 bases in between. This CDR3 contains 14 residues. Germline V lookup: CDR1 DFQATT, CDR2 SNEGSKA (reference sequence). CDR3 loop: CSAGDSADREKLFF. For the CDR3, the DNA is TGCAGTGCTGGCGACTCCGCGGATAGAGAAAAACTGTTTTTT.

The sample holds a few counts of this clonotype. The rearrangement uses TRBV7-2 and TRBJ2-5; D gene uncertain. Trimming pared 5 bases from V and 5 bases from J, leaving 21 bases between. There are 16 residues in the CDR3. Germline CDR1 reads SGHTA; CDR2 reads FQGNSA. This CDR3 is CASSRPPAGLGETQYF. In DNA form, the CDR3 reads TGTGCCAGCAGCCGCCCTCCGGCCGGGCTCGGGGAGACCCAGTACTTC.

CDR3 in amino acids: CASSLEVMVSGTIAKNIQYF. In nucleotides, the CDR3 is TGTGCCAGCAGCTTGGAGGTTATGGTTAGCGGGACCATAGCCAAAAACATTCAGTACTTC. The chain has TRBV5-6 and TRBJ2-4, with 8 positions matching TRBD2. CDR1 and CDR2 (germline): SGHDT, YYEEEE. J was trimmed by 0 bases and V by 0 bases; bases with no gene match: 14. This CDR3 comprises 20 residues.

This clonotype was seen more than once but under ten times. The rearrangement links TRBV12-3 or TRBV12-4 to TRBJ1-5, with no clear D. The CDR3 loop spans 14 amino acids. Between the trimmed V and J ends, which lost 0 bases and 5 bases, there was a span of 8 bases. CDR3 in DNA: TGTGCCAGCAGTTTAGCGCTGGCCGATCAGCCCCAGCATTTT. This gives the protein CASSLALADQPQHF.

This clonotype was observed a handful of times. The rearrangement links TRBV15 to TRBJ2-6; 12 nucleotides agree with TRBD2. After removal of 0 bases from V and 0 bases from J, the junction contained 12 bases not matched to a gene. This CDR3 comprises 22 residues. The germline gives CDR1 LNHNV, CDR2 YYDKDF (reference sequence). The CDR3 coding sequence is TGTGCCACCAGCAGAGATAAGACTAGCGGGGGAAGAATTAACTCTGGGGCCAACGTCCTGACTTTC. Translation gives CATSRDKTSGGRINSGANVLTF.

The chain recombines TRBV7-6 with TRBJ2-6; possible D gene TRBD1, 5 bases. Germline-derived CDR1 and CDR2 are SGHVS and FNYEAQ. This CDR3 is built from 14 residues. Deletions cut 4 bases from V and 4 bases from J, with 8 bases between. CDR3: CASSSGMGANVLTF. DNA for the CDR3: TGTGCCAGCAGCTCAGGGATGGGGGCCAACGTCCTGACTTTC.

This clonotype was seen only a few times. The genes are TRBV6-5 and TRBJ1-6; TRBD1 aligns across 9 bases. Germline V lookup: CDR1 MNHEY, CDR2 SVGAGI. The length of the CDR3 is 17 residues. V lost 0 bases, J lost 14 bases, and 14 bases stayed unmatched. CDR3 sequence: CASSYSGVRATGGTLHF. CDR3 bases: TGTGCCAGCAGTTACTCGGGGGTTCGGGCGACAGGGGGAACCCTCCACTTT.

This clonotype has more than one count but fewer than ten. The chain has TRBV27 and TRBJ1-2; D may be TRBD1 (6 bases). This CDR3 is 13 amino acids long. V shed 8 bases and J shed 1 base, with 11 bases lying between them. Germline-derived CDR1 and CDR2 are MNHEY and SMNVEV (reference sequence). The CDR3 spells CASWDILNYGYTF. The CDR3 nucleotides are TGTGCCAGCTGGGACATTCTTAACTATGGCTACACCTTC.

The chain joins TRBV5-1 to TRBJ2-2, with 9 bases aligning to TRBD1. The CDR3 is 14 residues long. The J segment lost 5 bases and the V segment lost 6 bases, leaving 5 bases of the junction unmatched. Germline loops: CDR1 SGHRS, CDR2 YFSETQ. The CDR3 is CASNRDRDTGELFF. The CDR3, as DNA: TGCGCCAGCAACCGGGACAGGGATACCGGGGAGCTGTTTTTT. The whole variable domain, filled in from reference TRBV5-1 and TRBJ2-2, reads KAGVTQTPRYLIKTRGQQVTLSCSPISGHRSVSWYQQTPGQGLQFLFEYFSETQRNKGNFPGRFSGRQFSNSRSEMNVSTLELGDSALYLCASNRDRDTGELFFGEGSRLTVL.

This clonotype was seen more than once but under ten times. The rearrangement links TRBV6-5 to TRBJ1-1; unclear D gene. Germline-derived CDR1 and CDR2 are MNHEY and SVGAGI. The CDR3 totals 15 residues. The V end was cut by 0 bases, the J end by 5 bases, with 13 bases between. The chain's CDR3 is CASSYSWGGGTEAFF. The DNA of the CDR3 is TGTGCCAGCAGTTACTCGTGGGGAGGAGGGACTGAAGCTTTCTTT.